Listed below are T cell receptor beta chains from one sample, sequenced in a study of T cells in Graves' hyperthyroidism and ophthalmopathy. From the multiplex PCR reads, TCRdb called clonotypes with MiXCR, one entry per CDR3 protein. The sample contains about 710,000 distinct CDR3 sequences, 16% of which appear only once. The specimen was blood. The receptor set was obtained from a young man with Graves' hyperthyroidism. Both conserved end residues are part of each CDR3. Each record gives: CDR3 length, V gene, J gene, CDR3 protein.

CDR3 length: 12; V gene: TRBV20-1; J gene: TRBJ1-2; CDR3 protein: CSATRTGLGYTF
CDR3 length: 13; V gene: TRBV7-9; J gene: TRBJ2-1; CDR3 protein: CASIQVGYNEQFF
CDR3 length: 13; V gene: TRBV20-1; J gene: TRBJ1-4; CDR3 protein: CSASQSTNEKLFF
CDR3 length: 13; V gene: TRBV6-1; J gene: TRBJ2-5; CDR3 protein: CASRRTVLETQYF
CDR3 length: 14; V gene: TRBV7-9; J gene: TRBJ2-3; CDR3 protein: CASFRVGATDTQYF
CDR3 length: 15; V gene: TRBV3-1; J gene: TRBJ2-3; CDR3 protein: CASSSDREGTDTQYF
CDR3 length: 11; V gene: TRBV30; J gene: TRBJ1-1; CDR3 protein: CAWNRGFEAFF
CDR3 length: 16; V gene: TRBV12-3/TRBV12-4; J gene: TRBJ2-2; CDR3 protein: CASSTRLAANTGELFF
CDR3 length: 14; V gene: TRBV27; J gene: TRBJ2-7; CDR3 protein: CASSLGTGGGEQYF
CDR3 length: 14; V gene: TRBV19; J gene: TRBJ2-1; CDR3 protein: CASSISGAHNEQFF
CDR3 length: 14; V gene: TRBV27; J gene: TRBJ2-7; CDR3 protein: CASSLGGSLYEQYF
CDR3 length: 15; V gene: TRBV27; J gene: TRBJ1-2; CDR3 protein: CASSLSGRGRRGYTF
CDR3 length: 14; V gene: TRBV7-2; J gene: TRBJ2-3; CDR3 protein: CASSRQEFRDTQYF
CDR3 length: 15; V gene: TRBV5-1; J gene: TRBJ1-2; CDR3 protein: CASSLGSHSVNGYTF
CDR3 length: 13; V gene: TRBV11-3; J gene: TRBJ2-1; CDR3 protein: CASSLTRVNEQFF
CDR3 length: 13; V gene: TRBV6-1; J gene: TRBJ1-5; CDR3 protein: CASSGTAGQPQHF
CDR3 length: 15; V gene: TRBV6-5; J gene: TRBJ2-5; CDR3 protein: CASSYSGRYQETQYF
CDR3 length: 13; V gene: TRBV30; J gene: TRBJ2-7; CDR3 protein: CAWSVQETYEQYF
CDR3 length: 16; V gene: TRBV27; J gene: TRBJ2-1; CDR3 protein: CASSRLAGNWGNEQFF
CDR3 length: 15; V gene: TRBV7-8; J gene: TRBJ2-7; CDR3 protein: CASSLVGTETYEQYF
CDR3 length: 17; V gene: TRBV19; J gene: TRBJ1-2; CDR3 protein: CASSIEGRAETNYGYTF
CDR3 length: 19; V gene: TRBV7-2; J gene: TRBJ2-3; CDR3 protein: CASSTGTSGRVLGTDTQYF
CDR3 length: 15; V gene: TRBV27; J gene: TRBJ2-5; CDR3 protein: CASSFGGRHQETQYF